What follows are 6 T cell receptor beta chains derived from one specimen sequenced in a study of response to subunit inactivated influenza vaccine. TCRdb re-derived calls from the RT-PCR reads in MiXCR, one entry per CDR3 protein. Of 400,000 to 650,000 distinct CDR3 sequences listed, about 7.2% are singletons. The input for sequencing was PBMCs from blood, taken roughly 24 months after vaccination. The receptor source for this set is a man aged 50 to 69 who received an inactivated influenza vaccine.

This clonotype was seen ten or more times. The rearrangement uses TRBV12-3 or TRBV12-4 and TRBJ1-1; unclear D gene. The V and J ends lost 3 bases and 7 bases respectively, with 6 bases between them. The CDR3 covers 11 residues. The CDR3 loop reads CASSLGVEAFF. CDR3 in DNA: TGTGCCAGCAGTTTGGGAGTTGAAGCTTTCTTT.

This clonotype appeared many times. The chain couples TRBV6-1 to TRBJ1-6; D remains unclear. Trimming removed 6 bases from V and 7 bases from J, with 13 bases in between. CDR3 length equals 14 residues. Per germline, CDR1 MNHNS and CDR2 SASEGT. The DNA for the CDR3 is TGTGCCAGCAGGCCGACGGCACAGAATTCACCCCTCCACTTT. Translation gives CASRPTAQNSPLHF.

This clonotype was picked up many times. This chain joins TRBV3-1 and TRBJ1-3; D perhaps matches TRBD1 (6 bases). V was clipped by 5 bases and J by 3 bases, with 17 bases between them. CDR1 is LGHDT, CDR2 YNNKEL, per germline (reference sequence). The length of the CDR3 is 16 residues. The CDR3 is CASSFRGGRGGNTIYF. The CDR3 DNA is TGTGCCAGCAGCTTCCGGGGGGGGCGTGGTGGAAACACCATATATTTT.

The DNA of the CDR3 is TGTGCCAGCAACTTCCCGGGACAGGGGGCAGGAGAGACCCAGTACTTC. It encodes CASNFPGQGAGETQYF. The gene calls are TRBV6-1 and TRBJ2-5; 12 bases line up with TRBD1. Germline lookup yields CDR1 MNHNS and CDR2 SASEGT. The CDR3 length is 16 residues. V was pared by 7 bases and J by 4 bases, with 10 bases of the junction left unmatched.

The chain carries TRBV5-1 and TRBJ1-5; 8 nucleotides agree with TRBD1. The CDR3 is made up of 15 amino acids. The V and J ends lost 1 base and 6 bases, in that order; junction bases with no gene match: 6. Per the germline V gene, CDR1 is SGHRS and CDR2 is YFSETQ. As DNA, the CDR3 is TGCGCCAGCAGCTTGTCGACAGGGGAGGGTCAGCCCCAGCATTTT. Translation gives CASSLSTGEGQPQHF.

This clonotype has at least ten counts. The chain joins TRBV10-3 to TRBJ2-5, with 7 bases matching TRBD2. The CDR3 covers 15 residues. Looked up from germline, CDR1 is ENHRY and CDR2 is SYGVKD. Trimming took 2 bases from V and 1 from J; bases not matched to a gene: 4. The CDR3 coding sequence is TGTGCCATCAGTGAGAGGGGAGGGGCCCAAGAGACCCAGTACTTC. Protein sequence: CAISERGGAQETQYF.